One and the same sample provided the 28 T cell receptor beta chains below, sequenced in a study of blood T cells in healthy people across ages. A second PCR of roughly 7 to 11 cycles used a sample-barcoded 5' primer and a J-beta primer mix. One entry per CDR3 protein, called by TCRdb with MiXCR from the 5' RACE reads. This sample has 1.2 million to 1.5 million distinct CDR3 sequences; around two fifths occur once, and the top ten carry around 8%. The specimen sequenced was blood. The receptor set was obtained from a woman between 18 and 29 years old in good health.

The chain carries TRBV11-2 and TRBJ2-6, with D unresolved. V was clipped by 5 bases and J by 7 bases, with 9 bases between them. CDR1 and CDR2 from the germline V gene are SGHAT and FQNNGV. CDR3 length: 13 amino acids. The CDR3 DNA follows: TGTGCCAGCAGCCCAGGACCCGCCAACGTCCTGACTTTC. Encoded protein: CASSPGPANVLTF.

Regarding this clonotype: It may be a read error: a sequence one base away is much more abundant. The J gene is TRBJ2-5, the V gene TRBV20-1; D is unresolved. Between the trimmed V and J ends, which lost 6 bases and 11 bases, there was a span of 19 bases. The CDR3 consists of 12 residues. CDR1 is DFQATT, CDR2 SNEGSKA, per germline (reference sequence). The CDR3 is CSAKYTDNEQYF. The CDR3, as DNA: TGCAGTGCGAAGTACACCGACAATGAGCAGTACTTC.

This clonotype was observed a few times. The genes are TRBV4-2 and TRBJ2-5; TRBD2 might be the D (6 bases). Trimming shortened V by 0 bases and J by 2 bases, and 13 bases separated the two germline ends. The CDR3 is made up of 16 amino acids. Looked up from germline, CDR1 is LGHNA and CDR2 is YNFKEQ. The CDR3 bases are TGTGCCAGCAGCCAAGATCTTAGCGCGGGACAAGAGACCCAGTACTTC. Its translation is CASSQDLSAGQETQYF.

Only a few counts were recorded for this clonotype. The V and J genes are TRBV10-3 and TRBJ2-7, with 9 positions matching TRBD1. J lost 2 bases, V lost 6 bases, and 8 bases had no gene match. Germline values: CDR1 ENHRY, CDR2 SYGVKD. CDR3 size: 15 residues. This chain's CDR3 is CAIRTGDREPYEQYF. CDR3 DNA sequence: TGTGCCATCAGGACGGGGGACAGGGAACCCTACGAGCAGTACTTC.

This chain uses TRBV7-3 with TRBJ1-1, with 7 bases lining up with TRBD1. V was clipped by 5 bases and J by 8 bases; unmatched bases: 20. CDR1 SGHTA and CDR2 FQGTGA come from the germline V gene. The CDR3 contains 17 residues. The CDR3 is CASSRLVGRQGPSEAFF. The CDR3 DNA reads as TGTGCCAGCAGCCGATTAGTCGGGAGACAGGGACCATCCGAAGCTTTCTTT.

The V call is TRBV20-1, the J call TRBJ2-1; TRBD2 matches 8 bases. CDR3 length: 15 amino acids. Germline values: CDR1 DFQATT, CDR2 SNEGSKA (reference sequence). J gave up 7 bases and V 1 base, and 9 bases lay outside the gene matches. The CDR3 is CSARAGGGATNEQFF. The CDR3 bases are TGCAGTGCTAGAGCCGGGGGGGGCGCCACGAATGAGCAGTTCTTC.

Remarks on this clonotype: At one of its ends the junction is not consistent with the germline gene, which may arise from a read error. CDR3 coding DNA: TGTGCCACCAGCCAGAGGGACGGACCTAACTATGGCTACACCTTC. Protein: CATSQRDGPNYGYTF. The V and J genes are TRBV3-1 and TRBJ1-2, with D perhaps TRBD1 (5 bases). Germline CDR1 reads LGHDT; CDR2 reads YNNKEL (reference sequence). The CDR3 length is 15 residues.

The rearrangement uses TRBV6-1 and TRBJ2-7, with TRBD2 matching 7 bases. The V segment lost 5 bases and the J segment 2 bases; nucleotides outside the gene matches: 9. CDR1 MNHNS and CDR2 SASEGT come from the germline V gene. This CDR3 region has 15 residues. CDR3 in amino acids: CASSRLAEPTYEQYF. CDR3 coding DNA: TGTGCCAGCAGTAGGCTAGCGGAACCAACCTACGAGCAGTACTTC.

This chain uses TRBV28 with TRBJ2-1; TRBD1 is a possible D gene (7 bases). CDR1 and CDR2 from the germline V gene are MDHEN and SYDVKM. The CDR3 has 21 residues. Trimming pared 7 bases from V and 4 bases from J, leaving 35 bases between. CDR3 in amino acids: CASNSFPQAIVQGGLYNEQFF. The CDR3 DNA is TGTGCCAGCAATTCCTTCCCCCAGGCTATCGTCCAGGGGGGCCTTTACAATGAGCAGTTCTTC.

This clonotype was seen only a few times. This chain links TRBV20-1 with TRBJ1-4, with 11 bases that match TRBD1. Germline V CDR1 and CDR2: DFQATT, SNEGSKA (reference sequence). CDR3 length: 13 amino acids. Trimming at V came to 5 bases and at J to 6 bases, leaving 2 bases not matched to a gene. This CDR3 reads CSAAGQGDEKLFF. The CDR3 coding sequence is TGCAGTGCTGCGGGACAGGGGGATGAAAAACTGTTTTTT.

This rearrangement joins TRBV7-2 to TRBJ2-2; D possibly corresponds to TRBD1 (6 bases). The CDR3 consists of 14 residues. From germline, CDR1 is SGHTA and CDR2 FQGNSA. Trimming pared 1 base from V and 7 bases from J, leaving 10 bases between. Here the CDR3 DNA reads TGTGCCAGCAGCTTAGGACAGGCCGGCGGGGAGCTGTTTTTT. This translates into CASSLGQAGGELFF.

The chain is built from TRBV11-2 and TRBJ2-3, with 7 nucleotides matching TRBD2. Trimming cost V 3 bases and J 3 bases; bases outside gene matches: 6. The CDR3 sequence is 15 residues long. In germline, CDR1 is SGHAT, CDR2 FQNNGV. CDR3 DNA sequence: TGTGCCAGCAGCTTGAAAGGACTAGTGACAGATACGCAGTATTTT. This gives the protein CASSLKGLVTDTQYF.

The chain recombines TRBV6-1 with TRBJ2-7, with 7 nucleotides matching TRBD1. CDR3 length: 14 residues. Germline-derived CDR1 and CDR2 are MNHNS and SASEGT. The trim removed 8 bases at V and 4 bases at J, leaving 11 bases unmatched. CDR3 sequence: CASRPLDREYEQYF. For the CDR3, the DNA is TGTGCCAGCCGGCCCCTCGACAGGGAGTACGAGCAGTACTTC.

The chain couples TRBV7-3 to TRBJ2-3; 10 positions agree with TRBD2. Trimming at V came to 4 bases and at J to 6 bases, leaving 10 bases not matched to a gene. CDR1 is SGHTA, CDR2 FQGTGA, per germline. The CDR3 has 16 amino acids. The CDR3 protein is CASSSGERGGRDTQYF. The CDR3 DNA reads TGTGCCAGCAGCTCAGGAGAGCGGGGGGGGCGGGATACGCAGTATTTT.

The J gene is TRBJ2-1, the V gene TRBV28; weak D call: TRBD1 (6 bases). In germline, CDR1 is MDHEN, CDR2 SYDVKM. This CDR3 has 15 residues. The V end was cut by 5 bases, the J end by 7 bases, with 18 bases between. In DNA form, the CDR3 reads TGTGCCAGCAGTATTGTAGGGGGAACAGGTAATGAGCAGTTCTTC. It yields the protein CASSIVGGTGNEQFF.

V gene TRBV27 combines with J gene TRBJ2-1; D is ambiguous. The CDR3 covers 13 residues. The V gene lost 5 bases and the J gene lost 15 bases, with 20 bases spanning the gap. The germline CDR1 and CDR2 sequences are MNHEY and SMNVEV (reference sequence). CDR3 sequence: CASSVQQRTDRFF. CDR3 sequence (DNA): TGTGCCAGCAGTGTTCAACAAAGGACGGACCGGTTCTTC.

This clonotype was detected only a few times. The chain combines TRBV20-1 with TRBJ2-7, with 8 bases aligning to TRBD2. The CDR3 runs 14 residues. Germline loops: CDR1 DFQATT, CDR2 SNEGSKA (reference sequence). The V and J ends lost 0 bases and 4 bases, in that order; junction bases with no gene match: 5. CDR3 sequence reads: CSAREGLAVYEQYF. The CDR3 nucleotides read TGCAGTGCTAGAGAAGGACTAGCTGTATACGAGCAGTACTTC.

In DNA form, the CDR3 reads TGCAGTGCTACGCCCCCCGGAGGGGGCTCCTACAATGAGCAGTTCTTC. Protein product: CSATPPGGGSYNEQFF. This chain joins TRBV20-1 and TRBJ2-1; D may match TRBD1 or TRBD2 (6 bases each). Trimming removed 4 bases from V and 0 bases from J, with 16 bases in between. The CDR3 length is 16 residues. CDR1 is DFQATT, CDR2 SNEGSKA, per germline (reference sequence).

This clonotype was counted between two and nine times. At one boundary the junction diverges from the germline segment, which might be a read error. This chain links TRBV5-1 with TRBJ2-3, with TRBD1 identical over 10 bases. The CDR3 totals 15 residues. The germline V gene has CDR1 SGHRS and CDR2 YFSETQ. The CDR3: CASSAGTGGTDTQYF. The CDR3 nucleotides are TGTGCCAGCAGCGCTGGGACAGGGGGCACAGATACGCAGTATTTT.

The V gene is TRBV4-1, the J gene TRBJ1-6; D might be TRBD1 (5 bases). V was shortened by 8 bases and J by 7 bases, with 18 bases between the two germline ends. The CDR3 contains 15 residues. From germline, CDR1 is MGHRA and CDR2 YSYEKL. The CDR3 region has the DNA TGCGCCAGCGGTCAAATAGGGACGGCAAATTCACCCCTCCACTTT. It encodes CASGQIGTANSPLHF.

This chain joins TRBV20-1 and TRBJ2-3; a possible D gene is TRBD1 (6 bases). Germline assignment: CDR1 DFQATT and CDR2 SNEGSKA (reference sequence). This CDR3 is 14 amino acids long. Trimming shortened V by 8 bases and J by 3 bases, and 18 bases separated the two germline ends. The CDR3, as DNA: TGCAGTTTCACGCTTACAGGGAGTACAGATACGCAGTATTTT. Translating it yields CSFTLTGSTDTQYF.

In its sample, this clonotype was seen a few times. The rearrangement uses TRBV12-3 or TRBV12-4 and TRBJ2-3; D is uncertain. The CDR3 totals 15 residues. V lost 2 bases to trimming and J lost 1 base, with 10 bases between them. The CDR3 nucleotides are TGTGCCAGCAGTTTAACGCTAAGGGGCACAGATACGCAGTATTTT. This translates into CASSLTLRGTDTQYF.

This chain uses TRBV30 with TRBJ2-5; 8 bases are shared with TRBD2. Trimming removed 0 bases from V and 1 base from J; junction bases left unmatched: 4. The CDR3 sequence is 15 residues long. The germline CDR1 and CDR2 sequences are GTSNPN and SVGIG (reference sequence). The CDR3 protein is CAWSVTGGLQETQYF. CDR3 nucleotides: TGTGCCTGGAGTGTAACGGGGGGGCTCCAAGAGACCCAGTACTTC.

This chain joins TRBV20-1 and TRBJ2-7, with D maybe TRBD2 (6 bases). The germline gives CDR1 DFQATT, CDR2 SNEGSKA (reference sequence). The ends were cut back, 6 bases at V and 4 bases at J, with 22 bases in the middle. This CDR3 has 15 residues. DNA for the CDR3: TGCAGTGCCCCTGAGGCGGCGGGGCAAACTTACGAGCAGTACTTC. As protein: CSAPEAAGQTYEQYF.

This chain uses TRBV29-1 with TRBJ2-1, with D tentatively TRBD2 (5 bases). Germline V gives CDR1 SQVTM, CDR2 ANQGSEA. The CDR3 runs to 14 residues. Trimming left V 2 bases short and J 3 bases short, with 11 bases between. CDR3 nucleotides: TGCAGCGTTGAAAAAGGGAGCGTCTACAATGAGCAGTTCTTC. Amino acid sequence: CSVEKGSVYNEQFF.

This clonotype was recorded a few times. The V call is TRBV6-5, the J call TRBJ1-5; D is ambiguous. Per germline, CDR1 MNHEY and CDR2 SVGAGI. This CDR3 contains 16 residues. Trimming shortened V by 0 bases and J by 3 bases, and 12 bases separated the two germline ends. CDR3 DNA sequence: TGTGCCAGCAGTTACTCCTCCGGGATACTCAATCAGCCCCAGCATTTT. It translates to CASSYSSGILNQPQHF.

The V gene is TRBV2, the J gene TRBJ2-5, with D maybe TRBD2 (5 bases). The CDR3 loop spans 13 amino acids. Trimming stripped 7 bases from V and 2 bases from J, with 11 bases between. CDR1 SNHLY and CDR2 FYNNEI come from the germline V gene. The CDR3 loop reads CASTSTNQETQYF. The CDR3 DNA is TGTGCCAGCACCTCGACTAATCAAGAGACCCAGTACTTC.

This chain joins TRBV12-3 or TRBV12-4 and TRBJ2-1; D is perhaps TRBD2 (8 bases). The CDR3 is made up of 12 amino acids. V was trimmed by 6 bases and J by 15 bases, leaving 18 bases between them. CDR3 sequence (DNA): TGTGCCAGCAGCCCCCGGGAGGGGGCGAGGTTCTTC. It is translated as CASSPREGARFF.